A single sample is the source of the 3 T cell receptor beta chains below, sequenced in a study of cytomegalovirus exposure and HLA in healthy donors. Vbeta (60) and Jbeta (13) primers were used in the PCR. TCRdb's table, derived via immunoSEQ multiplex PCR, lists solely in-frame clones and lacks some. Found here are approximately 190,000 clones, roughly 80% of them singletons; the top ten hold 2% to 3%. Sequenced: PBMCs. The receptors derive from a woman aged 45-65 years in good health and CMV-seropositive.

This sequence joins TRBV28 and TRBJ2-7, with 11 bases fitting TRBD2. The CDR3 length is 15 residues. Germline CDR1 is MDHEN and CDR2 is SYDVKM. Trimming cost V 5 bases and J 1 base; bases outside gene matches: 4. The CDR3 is CASSPASGGSYEQYF. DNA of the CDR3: TGTGCCAGCAGTCCAGCTAGCGGGGGGTCCTACGAGCAGTACTTC. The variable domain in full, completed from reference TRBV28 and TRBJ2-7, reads DVKVTQSSRYLVKRTGEKVFLECVQDMDHENMFWYRQDPGLGLRLIYFSYDVKMKEKGDIPEGYSVSREKKERFSLILESASTNQTSMYLCASSPASGGSYEQYFGPGTRLTVT.

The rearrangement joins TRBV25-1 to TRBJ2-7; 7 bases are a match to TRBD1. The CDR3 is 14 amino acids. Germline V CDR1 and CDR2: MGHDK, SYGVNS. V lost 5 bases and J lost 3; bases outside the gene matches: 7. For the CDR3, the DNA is TGTGCCAGCAGTTCCTGGACAGGAAGCTACGAGCAGTACTTC. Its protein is CASSSWTGSYEQYF.

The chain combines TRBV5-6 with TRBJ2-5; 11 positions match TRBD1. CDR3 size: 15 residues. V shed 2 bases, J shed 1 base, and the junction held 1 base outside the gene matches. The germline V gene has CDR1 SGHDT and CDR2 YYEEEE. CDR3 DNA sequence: TGTGCCAGCAGCTTCGGGACAGGGGGCCAAGAGACCCAGTACTTC. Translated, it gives CASSFGTGGQETQYF.